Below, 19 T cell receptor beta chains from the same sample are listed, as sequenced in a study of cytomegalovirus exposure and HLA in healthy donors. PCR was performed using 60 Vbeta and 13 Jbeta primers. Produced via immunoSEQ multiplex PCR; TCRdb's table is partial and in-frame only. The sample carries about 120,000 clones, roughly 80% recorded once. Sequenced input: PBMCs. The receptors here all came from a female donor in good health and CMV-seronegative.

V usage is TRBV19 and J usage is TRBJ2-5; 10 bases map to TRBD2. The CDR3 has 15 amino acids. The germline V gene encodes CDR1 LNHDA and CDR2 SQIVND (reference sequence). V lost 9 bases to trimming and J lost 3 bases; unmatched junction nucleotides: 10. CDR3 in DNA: TGTGCCAGCCGCGGGTGGCTAGCGGGGGAAGAGACCCAGTACTTC. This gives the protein CASRGWLAGEETQYF.

The CDR3 nucleotides are TGTGCCAGCAGTGGCGGGCAGGGGGCAGGCTCTGGAAACACCATATATTTT. It yields the protein CASSGGQGAGSGNTIYF. The rearrangement joins TRBV2 to TRBJ1-3, with 8 bases fitting TRBD1. V lost 4 bases, J lost 0 bases, and 8 bases stayed unmatched. Germline CDR1 is SNHLY and CDR2 is FYNNEI. The CDR3 runs to 17 residues.

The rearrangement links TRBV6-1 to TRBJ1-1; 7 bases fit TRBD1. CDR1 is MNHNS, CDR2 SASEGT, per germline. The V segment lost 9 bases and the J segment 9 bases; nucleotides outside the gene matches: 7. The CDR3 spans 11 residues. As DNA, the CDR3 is TGTGCCAGTGCAGACAGGGATAAAGCTTTCTTT. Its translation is CASADRDKAFF.

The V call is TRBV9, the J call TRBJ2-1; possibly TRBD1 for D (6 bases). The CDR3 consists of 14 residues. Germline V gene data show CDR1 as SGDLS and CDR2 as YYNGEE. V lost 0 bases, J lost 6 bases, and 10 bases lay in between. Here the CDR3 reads CASSVGGPINEQFF. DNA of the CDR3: TGTGCCAGCAGCGTAGGGGGGCCAATCAATGAGCAGTTCTTC.

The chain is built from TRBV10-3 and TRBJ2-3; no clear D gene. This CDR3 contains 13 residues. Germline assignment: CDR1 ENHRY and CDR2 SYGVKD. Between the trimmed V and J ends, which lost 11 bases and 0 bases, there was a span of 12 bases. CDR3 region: CAVSPGSTDTQYF. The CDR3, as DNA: TGTGCCGTTAGCCCCGGGAGCACAGATACGCAGTATTTT.

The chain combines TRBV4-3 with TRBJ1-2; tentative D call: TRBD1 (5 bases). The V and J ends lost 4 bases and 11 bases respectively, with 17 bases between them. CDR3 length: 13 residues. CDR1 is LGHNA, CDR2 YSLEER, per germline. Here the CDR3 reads CASSPLGADLYTF. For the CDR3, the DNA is TGCGCCAGCAGCCCCCTAGGGGCGGATTTGTACACCTTC.

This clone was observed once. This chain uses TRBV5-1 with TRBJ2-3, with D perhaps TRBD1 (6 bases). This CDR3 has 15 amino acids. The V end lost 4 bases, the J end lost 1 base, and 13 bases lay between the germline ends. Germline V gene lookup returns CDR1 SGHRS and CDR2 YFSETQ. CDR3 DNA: TGCGCCAGCAGCACGGAACAGGGCCGCACAGATACGCAGTATTTT. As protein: CASSTEQGRTDTQYF.

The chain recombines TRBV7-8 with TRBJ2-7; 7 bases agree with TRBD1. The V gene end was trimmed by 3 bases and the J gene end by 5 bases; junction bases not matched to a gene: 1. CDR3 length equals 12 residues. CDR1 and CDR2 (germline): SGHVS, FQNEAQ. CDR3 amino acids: CASSFDRDEQYF. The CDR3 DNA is TGTGCCAGCAGCTTTGACAGGGACGAGCAGTACTTC.

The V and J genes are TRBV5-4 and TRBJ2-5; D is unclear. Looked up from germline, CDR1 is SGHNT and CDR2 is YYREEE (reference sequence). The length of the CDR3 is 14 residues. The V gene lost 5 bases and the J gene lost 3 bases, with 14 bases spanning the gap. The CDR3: CASSKALREETQYF. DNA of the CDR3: TGTGCCAGCAGTAAAGCACTCCGCGAAGAGACCCAGTACTTC. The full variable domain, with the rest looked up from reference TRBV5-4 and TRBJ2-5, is ETGVTQSPTHLIKTRGQQVTLRCSSQSGHNTVSWYQQALGQGPQFIFQYYREEENGRGNFPPRFSGLQFPNYSSELNVNALELDDSALYLCASSKALREETQYFGPGTRLLVL.

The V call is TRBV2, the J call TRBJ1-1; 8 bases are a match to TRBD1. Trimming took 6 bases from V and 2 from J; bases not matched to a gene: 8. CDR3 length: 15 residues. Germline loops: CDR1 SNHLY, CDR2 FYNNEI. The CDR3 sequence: CASRERQGTNTEAFF. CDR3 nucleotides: TGTGCCAGCAGGGAGCGACAGGGGACCAACACTGAAGCTTTCTTT.

In DNA form, the CDR3 reads TGCGCCAGCAGCCAAACCGGGACAGGGGGCTTTGAAGCTTTCTTT. Translation: CASSQTGTGGFEAFF. J is TRBJ1-1 and V is TRBV4-1; TRBD1 aligns across 12 bases. The germline V gene encodes CDR1 MGHRA and CDR2 YSYEKL. J gave up 7 bases and V 2 bases, and 5 bases lay outside the gene matches. This CDR3 has 15 amino acids.

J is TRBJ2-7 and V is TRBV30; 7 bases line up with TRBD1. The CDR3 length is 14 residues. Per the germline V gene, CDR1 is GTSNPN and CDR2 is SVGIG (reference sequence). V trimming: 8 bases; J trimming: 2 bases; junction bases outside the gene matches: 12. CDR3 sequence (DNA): TGTGCCACAACTACCGGGACAGTTACCTACGAGCAGTACTTC. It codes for CATTTGTVTYEQYF.

DNA for the CDR3: TGTGCCAGCAGCTGGACTAGCGGGGGGGCTACGCAGTATTTT. It specifies CASSWTSGGATQYF. V usage is TRBV7-3 and J usage is TRBJ2-3; 15 nucleotides align to TRBD2. Germline V gives CDR1 SGHTA, CDR2 FQGTGA. V shed 4 bases, J shed 8 bases, and the junction held 1 base outside the gene matches. The CDR3 spans 14 residues.

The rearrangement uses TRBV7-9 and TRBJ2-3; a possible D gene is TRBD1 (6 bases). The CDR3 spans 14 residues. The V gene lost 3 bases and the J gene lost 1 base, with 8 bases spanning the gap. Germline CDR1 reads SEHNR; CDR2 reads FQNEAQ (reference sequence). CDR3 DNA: TGTGCCAGCAGCTTTTCAGGGGGCACAGATACGCAGTATTTT. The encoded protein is CASSFSGGTDTQYF.

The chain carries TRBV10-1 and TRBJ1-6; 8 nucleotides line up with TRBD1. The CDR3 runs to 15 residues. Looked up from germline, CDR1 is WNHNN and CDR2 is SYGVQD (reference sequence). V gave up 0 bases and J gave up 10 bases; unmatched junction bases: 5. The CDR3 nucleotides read TGCGCCAGCAGTGAGTCCCAGGGGGCAGGATCACCCCTCCACTTT. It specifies CASSESQGAGSPLHF.

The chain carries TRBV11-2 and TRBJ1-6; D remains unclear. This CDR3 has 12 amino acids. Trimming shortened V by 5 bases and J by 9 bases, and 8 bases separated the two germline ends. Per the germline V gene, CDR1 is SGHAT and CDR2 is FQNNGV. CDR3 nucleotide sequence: TGTGCCAGCAGCCGAGTTGGTTCACCCCTCCACTTT. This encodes CASSRVGSPLHF. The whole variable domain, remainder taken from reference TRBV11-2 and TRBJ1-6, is EAGVAQSPRYKIIEKRQSVAFWCNPISGHATLYWYQQILGQGPKLLIQFQNNGVVDDSQLPKDRFSAERLKGVDSTLKIQPAKLEDSAVYLCASSRVGSPLHFGNGTRLTVT.

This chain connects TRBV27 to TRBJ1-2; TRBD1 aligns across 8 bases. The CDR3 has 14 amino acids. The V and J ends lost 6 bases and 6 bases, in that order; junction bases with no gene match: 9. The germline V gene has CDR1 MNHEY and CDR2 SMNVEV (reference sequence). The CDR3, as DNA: TGTGCCAGCAGCGGACAGGGCTATAAGAATGGCTACACCTTC. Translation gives CASSGQGYKNGYTF.

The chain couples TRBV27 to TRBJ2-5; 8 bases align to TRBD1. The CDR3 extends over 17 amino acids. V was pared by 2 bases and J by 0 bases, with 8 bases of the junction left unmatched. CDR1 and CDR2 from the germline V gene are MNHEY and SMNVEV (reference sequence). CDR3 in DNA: TGTGCCAGCAGTTTAAAGGTTCGACAGGGGAACCAAGAGACCCAGTACTTC. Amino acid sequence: CASSLKVRQGNQETQYF.

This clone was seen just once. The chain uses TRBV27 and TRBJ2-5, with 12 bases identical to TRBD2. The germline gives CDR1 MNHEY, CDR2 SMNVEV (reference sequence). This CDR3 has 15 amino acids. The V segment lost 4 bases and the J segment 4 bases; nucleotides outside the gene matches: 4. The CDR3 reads CASSYLAGGLETQYF. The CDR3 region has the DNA TGTGCCAGCAGTTATCTAGCGGGGGGGTTAGAGACCCAGTACTTC.